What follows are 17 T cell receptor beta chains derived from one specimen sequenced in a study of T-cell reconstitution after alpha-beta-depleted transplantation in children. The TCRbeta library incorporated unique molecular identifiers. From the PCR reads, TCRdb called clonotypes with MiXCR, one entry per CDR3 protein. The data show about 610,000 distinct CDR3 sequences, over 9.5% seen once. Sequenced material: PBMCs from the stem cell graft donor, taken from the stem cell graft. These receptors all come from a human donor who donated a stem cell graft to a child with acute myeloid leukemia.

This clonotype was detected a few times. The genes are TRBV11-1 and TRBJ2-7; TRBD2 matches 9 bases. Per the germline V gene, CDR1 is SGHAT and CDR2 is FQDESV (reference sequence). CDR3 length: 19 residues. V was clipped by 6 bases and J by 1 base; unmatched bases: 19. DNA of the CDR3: TGTGCCAGCAGTCATTACGAGGGGGGGGCTAGCGGGATGTCCTACGAGCAGTACTTC. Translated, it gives CASSHYEGGASGMSYEQYF.

In nucleotides, the CDR3 is TGTGCCAGCAGACTTGGCTACCCGCCCTACGAGCAGTACTTC. This encodes CASRLGYPPYEQYF. The chain is built from TRBV6-2 or TRBV6-3 and TRBJ2-7; D is unresolved. Germline V gene sequence: CDR1 MNHEY, CDR2 SVGEGT. The V and J ends lost 6 bases and 2 bases respectively, with 14 bases between them. This CDR3 comprises 14 residues.

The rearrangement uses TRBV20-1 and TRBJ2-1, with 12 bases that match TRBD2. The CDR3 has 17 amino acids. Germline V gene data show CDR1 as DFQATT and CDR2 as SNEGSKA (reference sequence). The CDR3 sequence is CCAPDGASGRAYNEQFF. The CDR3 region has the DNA TGCTGCGCTCCAGATGGGGCTAGCGGGAGGGCTTACAATGAGCAGTTCTTC.

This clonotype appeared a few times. The CDR3 nucleotides read TGTGCCAGCAGCCGAGGGACTAGCGGGAGGCCCCAAGAGACCCAGTACTTC. This codes for CASSRGTSGRPQETQYF. This rearrangement joins TRBV3-1 to TRBJ2-5; 15 positions agree with TRBD2. Trimming cost V 4 bases and J 1 base; bases outside gene matches: 4. Germline assignment: CDR1 LGHDT and CDR2 YNNKEL (reference sequence). The CDR3 consists of 17 residues.

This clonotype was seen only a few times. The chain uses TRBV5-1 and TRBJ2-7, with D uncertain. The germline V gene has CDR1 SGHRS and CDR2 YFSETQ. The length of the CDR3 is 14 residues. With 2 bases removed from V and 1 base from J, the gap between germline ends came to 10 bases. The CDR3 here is CASSLGPSSYEQYF. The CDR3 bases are TGCGCCAGCAGCTTAGGACCCTCTTCCTACGAGCAGTACTTC.

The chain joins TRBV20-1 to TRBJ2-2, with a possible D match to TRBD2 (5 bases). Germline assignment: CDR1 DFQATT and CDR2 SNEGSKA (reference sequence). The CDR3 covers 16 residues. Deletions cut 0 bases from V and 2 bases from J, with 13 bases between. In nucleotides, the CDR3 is TGCAGTGCTAGAGATGTCCGGAGGCAAAACACCGGGGAGCTGTTTTTT. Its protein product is CSARDVRRQNTGELFF.

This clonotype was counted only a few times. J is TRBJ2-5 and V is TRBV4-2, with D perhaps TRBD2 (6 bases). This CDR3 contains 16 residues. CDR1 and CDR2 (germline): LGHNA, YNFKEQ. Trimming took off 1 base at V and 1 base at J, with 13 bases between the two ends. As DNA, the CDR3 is TGTGCCAGCAGCCAAGCTGGTGGAGGGATCCAAGAGACCCAGTACTTC. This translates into CASSQAGGGIQETQYF.

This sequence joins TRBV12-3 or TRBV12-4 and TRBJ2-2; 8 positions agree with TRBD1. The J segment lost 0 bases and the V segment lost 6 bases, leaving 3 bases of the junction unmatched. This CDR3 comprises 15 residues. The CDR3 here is CASSRQGSNTGELFF. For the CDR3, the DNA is TGTGCCAGCAGCCGACAGGGGTCGAACACCGGGGAGCTGTTTTTT.

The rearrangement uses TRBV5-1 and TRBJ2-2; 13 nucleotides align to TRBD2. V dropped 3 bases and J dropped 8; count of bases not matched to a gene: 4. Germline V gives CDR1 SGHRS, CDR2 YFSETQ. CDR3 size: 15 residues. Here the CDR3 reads CASSWTSGSHGELFF. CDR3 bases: TGCGCCAGCAGCTGGACTAGCGGGAGTCATGGGGAGCTGTTTTTT.

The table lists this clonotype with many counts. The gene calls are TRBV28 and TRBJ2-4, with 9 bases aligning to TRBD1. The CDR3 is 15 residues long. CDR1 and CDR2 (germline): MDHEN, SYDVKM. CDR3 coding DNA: TGTGCTACCGCGACAGGGGGTGTAGCCAAAAACATTCAGTACTTC. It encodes CATATGGVAKNIQYF.

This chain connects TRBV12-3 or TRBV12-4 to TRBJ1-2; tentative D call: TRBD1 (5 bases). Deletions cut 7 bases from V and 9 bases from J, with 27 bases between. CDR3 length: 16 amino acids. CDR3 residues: CASTLSQSTANHRYTF. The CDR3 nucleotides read TGTGCCAGCACCCTTTCCCAATCGACAGCGAACCATCGCTACACCTTC.

The CDR3 coding sequence is TGCGCCAGCGGACATGCCGGGACAGGGGCCCGGGAGCAGTACTTC. Translating gives CASGHAGTGAREQYF. V usage is TRBV5-1 and J usage is TRBJ2-7, with TRBD1 matching over 10 bases. Germline CDR1 is SGHRS and CDR2 is YFSETQ. Unmatched junction bases numbered 14, after V lost 7 bases and J lost 7 bases. The CDR3 is made up of 15 amino acids.

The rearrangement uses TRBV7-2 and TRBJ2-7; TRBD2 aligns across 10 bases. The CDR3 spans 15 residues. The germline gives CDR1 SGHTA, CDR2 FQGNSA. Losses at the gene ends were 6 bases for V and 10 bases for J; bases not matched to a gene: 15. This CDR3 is CASSLQSGTSESQYF. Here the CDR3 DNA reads TGTGCCAGCAGTTTGCAATCCGGGACTAGCGAATCACAGTACTTC.

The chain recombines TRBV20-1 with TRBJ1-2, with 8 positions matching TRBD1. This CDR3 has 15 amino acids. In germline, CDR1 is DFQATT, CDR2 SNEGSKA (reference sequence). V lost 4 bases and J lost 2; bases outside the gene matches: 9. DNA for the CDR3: TGCAGTGCTACCCCCCACAGGGGGGGGAACTATGGCTACACCTTC. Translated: CSATPHRGGNYGYTF.

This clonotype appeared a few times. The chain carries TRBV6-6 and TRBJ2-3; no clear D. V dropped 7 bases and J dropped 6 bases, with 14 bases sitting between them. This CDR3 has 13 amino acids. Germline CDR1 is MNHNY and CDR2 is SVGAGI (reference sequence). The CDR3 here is CASTEDLGDTQYF. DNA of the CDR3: TGTGCCAGCACCGAGGACCTGGGGGATACGCAGTATTTT.

The CDR3 sequence is CASSPATSGRNYPYEQYF. CDR3 sequence (DNA): TGTGCCAGCTCACCAGCGACTAGCGGGAGGAACTACCCCTACGAGCAGTACTTC. V gene TRBV18 combines with J gene TRBJ2-7, with 13 bases that match TRBD2. From germline, CDR1 is KGHSH and CDR2 LQKENI. The junction had 9 bases not matched to a gene; V was cut back by 2 bases and J by 2 bases. The CDR3 has 18 amino acids.

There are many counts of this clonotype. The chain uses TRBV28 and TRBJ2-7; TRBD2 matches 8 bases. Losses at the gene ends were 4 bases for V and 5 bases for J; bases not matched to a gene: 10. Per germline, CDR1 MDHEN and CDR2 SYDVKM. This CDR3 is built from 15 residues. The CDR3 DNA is TGTGCCAGCAGTTCTCCGGGACTAGTAATGGACGAGCAGTACTTC. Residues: CASSSPGLVMDEQYF.